These 7 T cell receptor beta chains came from one sample sequenced in a study of blood T cell repertoires in COVID-19. This table comes from immunoSEQ multiplex PCR, and its TCRdb copy is limited to in-frame clones, with some not included. The table lists tens of thousands of clones, approximately 80% of them singletons, with approximately 12% in the top ten. The sample consisted of peripheral blood. Receptor source: a man aged 50 to 60 with acute or convalescent COVID-19.

This rearrangement joins TRBV7-3 to TRBJ1-2; the D gene is possibly TRBD1 (6 bases). The CDR3 has 14 amino acids. CDR1 SGHTA and CDR2 FQGTGA come from the germline V gene. With 2 bases removed from V and 4 bases from J, the gap between germline ends came to 11 bases. CDR3 region: CASSLEAGAYGYTF. DNA for the CDR3: TGTGCCAGCAGCTTAGAAGCAGGGGCCTATGGCTACACCTTC.

The V and J genes are TRBV19 and TRBJ1-5, with 7 bases matching TRBD1. Germline assignment: CDR1 LNHDA and CDR2 SQIVND (reference sequence). The CDR3 length is 15 residues. J lost 3 bases, V lost 6 bases, and 8 bases had no gene match. CDR3 nucleotides: TGTGCCAGTAGCACCGGGACAGATAACAATCAGCCCCAGCATTTT. Residues: CASSTGTDNNQPQHF.

The genes are TRBV28 and TRBJ2-7; perhaps TRBD1 as D (6 bases). Trimming pared 4 bases from V and 3 bases from J, leaving 25 bases between. Germline V lookup: CDR1 MDHEN, CDR2 SYDVKM. The CDR3 has 18 residues. The CDR3 loop is CASSSSRMGRGFFYEQYF. CDR3 nucleotides: TGTGCCAGCAGTTCCTCCCGTATGGGCAGGGGTTTTTTCTACGAGCAGTACTTC.

This clone turned up a few times. The V gene is TRBV20-1, the J gene TRBJ2-3, with D unclear. V was trimmed by 3 bases and J by 2 bases, leaving 9 bases between them. The length of the CDR3 is 13 residues. The germline gives CDR1 DFQATT, CDR2 SNEGSKA (reference sequence). The CDR3 DNA reads as TGCAGTGCTAGTCTCTTAGTCACAGATACGCAGTATTTT. Protein product: CSASLLVTDTQYF.

The gene calls are TRBV2 and TRBJ1-1; 8 bases fit TRBD1. The germline CDR1 and CDR2 sequences are SNHLY and FYNNEI. V was clipped by 2 bases and J by 1 base; unmatched bases: 3. The CDR3 consists of 15 residues. In nucleotides, the CDR3 is TGTGCCAGCAGTGAAATAGGGACAGGGAACACTGAAGCTTTCTTT. Translating it yields CASSEIGTGNTEAFF.

This clone was seen repeatedly, ten times or more. This sequence joins TRBV9 and TRBJ2-3, with TRBD1 as a possible D gene (5 bases). Germline-derived CDR1 and CDR2 are SGDLS and YYNGEE. The CDR3 extends over 15 amino acids. V dropped 0 bases and J dropped 4 bases, with 12 bases sitting between them. The CDR3 region has the DNA TGTGCCAGCAGCGTAGGCTGGGGCCGATCAGATACGCAGTATTTT. This codes for CASSVGWGRSDTQYF. Looking up the rest from reference TRBV9 and TRBJ2-3 gives the full variable domain: DSGVTQTPKHLITATGQRVTLRCSPRSGDLSVYWYQQSLDQGLQFLIQYYNGEERAKGNILERFSAQQFPDLHSELNLSSLELGDSALYFCASSVGWGRSDTQYFGPGTRLTVL.

The chain has TRBV7-9 and TRBJ2-1, with TRBD2 identical over 9 bases. Germline CDR1 reads SEHNR; CDR2 reads FQNEAQ (reference sequence). With 1 base clipped from V and 8 bases from J, the junction kept 6 bases outside the gene matches. The CDR3 loop spans 15 amino acids. CDR3 protein: CASSLVGGGAHEQFF. CDR3 in DNA: TGTGCCAGCAGCTTAGTGGGCGGGGGGGCCCATGAGCAGTTCTTC.